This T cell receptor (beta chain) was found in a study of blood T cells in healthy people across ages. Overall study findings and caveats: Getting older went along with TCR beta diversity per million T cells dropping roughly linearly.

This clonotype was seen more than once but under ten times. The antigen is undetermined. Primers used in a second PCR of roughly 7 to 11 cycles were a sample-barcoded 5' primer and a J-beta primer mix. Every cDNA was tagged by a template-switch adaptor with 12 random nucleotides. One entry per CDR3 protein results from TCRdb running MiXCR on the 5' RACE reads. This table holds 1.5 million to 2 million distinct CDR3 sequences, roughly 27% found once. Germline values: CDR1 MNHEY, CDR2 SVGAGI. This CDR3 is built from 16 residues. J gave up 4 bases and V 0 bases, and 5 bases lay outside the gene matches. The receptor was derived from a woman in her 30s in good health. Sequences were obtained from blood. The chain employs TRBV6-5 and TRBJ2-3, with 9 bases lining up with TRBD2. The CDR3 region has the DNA TGTGCCAGCAGTTACTCGGGTAGCGGGAGCCCAGATACGCAGTATTTT. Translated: CASSYSGSGSPDTQYF.